Listed below are T cell receptor beta chains from one sample, sequenced in a study of shared clonotypes between healthy human individuals. Data came from immunoSEQ multiplex PCR; TCRdb stores just in-frame clones and leaves some out. The data hold 980,000 or so clones, with around 80% observed a single time. The specimen was memory CD4+ T cells sorted from blood. These receptors were collected from a man between 18 and 35 years old in good health. CDR3s include the opening cysteine and the closing phenylalanine or tryptophan. The order of the fields is V gene, J gene, clone size, D gene, CDR3 protein, CDR3 DNA. A D gene is named only where the DNA matches it firmly. Not every row has a clone size; where given, it reads once, few, many or a size class.

TRBV21-1	TRBJ2-4	-	-	CASGSGDQYF	TGTGCCAGCGGGAGCGGAGATCAGTACTTC
TRBV28	TRBJ2-5	-	TRBD2	CASSPIQRPSGGGETQYF	TGTGCCAGCAGCCCAATTCAAAGACCTAGCGGGGGTGGAGAGACCCAGTACTTC
TRBV9	TRBJ2-7	-	TRBD1	CASSQTGVGEQYF	TGTGCCAGCAGCCAGACAGGGGTGGGGGAGCAGTACTTC
TRBV2	TRBJ1-5	few	-	CASRTNGRYNQPQHF	TGTGCCAGCAGGACGAACGGCAGGTACAATCAGCCCCAGCATTTT
TRBV9	TRBJ1-6	-	TRBD1	CASSVAGTGKAPLHF	TGTGCCAGCAGCGTAGCCGGGACAGGAAAGGCACCCCTCCACTTT
TRBV14	TRBJ2-5	-	TRBD2	CASSLFGGSGQETQYF	TGTGCCAGCAGCCTTTTCGGGGGGAGTGGCCAAGAGACCCAGTACTTC
TRBV5-1	TRBJ1-4	few	-	CASSPDTNEKLFF	TGCGCCAGCAGCCCGGACACAAATGAAAAACTGTTTTTT
TRBV5-1	TRBJ2-4	-	-	CASSEGPTVGKNIQYF	TGCGCCAGCAGCGAAGGGCCTACCGTGGGCAAAAACATTCAGTACTTC
TRBV28	TRBJ1-5	-	TRBD1	CASSPDRGASNQPQHF	TGTGCCAGCAGTCCGGACAGGGGCGCGAGCAATCAGCCCCAGCATTTT
TRBV5-6	TRBJ2-3	many	-	CASSLKGTDTQYF	TGTGCCAGCAGCCTAAAGGGAACAGATACGCAGTATTTT
TRBV5-1	TRBJ1-2	-	TRBD1	CASSPTGGSGYGYTF	TGCGCCAGCAGCCCGACAGGGGGAAGCGGCTATGGCTACACCTTC
TRBV5-8	TRBJ2-2	-	-	CASSRLTPTNTGELFF	TGTGCCAGCAGCCGACTGACACCAACCAACACCGGGGAGCTGTTTTTT
TRBV7-9	TRBJ2-5	-	-	CASSRLQLREMETQYF	TGTGCCAGCAGCCGACTACAGCTGAGGGAGATGGAGACCCAGTACTTC
TRBV7-6	TRBJ2-2	-	-	CASRARGIGTGELFF	TGTGCCAGTCGAGCCCGGGGAATAGGCACCGGGGAGCTGTTTTTT
TRBV28	TRBJ2-1	-	-	CASSLPVKREQFF	TGTGCCAGCAGCCTACCGGTTAAACGTGAGCAGTTCTTC
TRBV5-4	TRBJ2-1	-	-	CASSSPTSQSRFF	TGTGCCAGCAGCTCTCCCACTAGCCAGTCGCGGTTCTTC
TRBV6-1	TRBJ1-1	-	TRBD1	CASSERTGMNTEAFF	TGTGCCAGCAGTGAAAGGACAGGGATGAACACTGAAGCTTTCTTT
TRBV10-3	TRBJ1-5	-	TRBD1	CAIKEGANQPQHF	TGTGCCATCAAGGAGGGGGCCAATCAGCCCCAGCATTTT
TRBV2	TRBJ2-2	-	TRBD1	CASRAGQGLNPLTTGELFF	TGTGCCAGCAGAGCCGGACAGGGGCTTAATCCCCTTACCACCGGGGAGCTGTTTTTT
TRBV2	TRBJ1-5	-	-	CASSEALGQGGQPQHF	TGTGCCAGCAGTGAAGCGCTTGGGCAGGGCGGCCAGCCCCAGCATTTT
TRBV25-1	TRBJ1-6	-	-	CASSDVHGYNSPLHF	TGTGCCAGCTCCGATGTCCACGGGTATAATTCACCCCTCCACTTT
TRBV25-1	TRBJ2-1	-	TRBD1	CASSGGTAREQFF	TGTGCCAGCAGTGGGGGGACAGCCCGGGAGCAGTTCTTC